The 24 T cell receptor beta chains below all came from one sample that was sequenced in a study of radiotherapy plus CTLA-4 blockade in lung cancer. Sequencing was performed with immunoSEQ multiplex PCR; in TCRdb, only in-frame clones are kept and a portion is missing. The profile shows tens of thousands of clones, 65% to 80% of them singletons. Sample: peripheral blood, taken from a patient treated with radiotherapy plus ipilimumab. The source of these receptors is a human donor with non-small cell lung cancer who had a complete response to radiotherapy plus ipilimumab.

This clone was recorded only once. This CDR3 is CASSQRTRPGELFF. Written as DNA, the CDR3 is TGCGCCAGCAGTCAGAGGACTAGACCCGGGGAGCTGTTTTTT. V is TRBV10-1 and J is TRBJ2-2, with 7 bases aligning to TRBD2. Germline assignment: CDR1 WNHNN and CDR2 SYGVQD (reference sequence). The ends lost 5 bases at V and 6 bases at J; junction bases unmatched: 6. The CDR3 spans 14 residues.

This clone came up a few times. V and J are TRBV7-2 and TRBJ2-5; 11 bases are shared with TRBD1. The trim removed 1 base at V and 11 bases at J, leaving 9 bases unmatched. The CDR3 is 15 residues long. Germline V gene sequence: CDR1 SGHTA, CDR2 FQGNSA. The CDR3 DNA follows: TGTGCCAGCAGCTTAGGCCCCGGGACAGGGGGGGAGCAGTACTTC. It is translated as CASSLGPGTGGEQYF.

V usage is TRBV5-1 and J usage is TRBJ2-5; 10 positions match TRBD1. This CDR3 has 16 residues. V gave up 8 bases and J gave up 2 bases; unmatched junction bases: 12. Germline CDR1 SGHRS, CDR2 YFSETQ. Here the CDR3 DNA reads TGCGCCAGTTCAAGCGCCTTGGACAGGGGGCAAGAGACCCAGTACTTC. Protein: CASSSALDRGQETQYF.

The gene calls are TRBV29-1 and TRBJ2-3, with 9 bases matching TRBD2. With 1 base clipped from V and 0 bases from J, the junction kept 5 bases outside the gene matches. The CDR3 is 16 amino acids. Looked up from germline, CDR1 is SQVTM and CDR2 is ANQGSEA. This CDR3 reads CSVEGASGESTDTQYF. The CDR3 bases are TGCAGCGTTGAAGGGGCTAGCGGGGAAAGCACAGATACGCAGTATTTT.

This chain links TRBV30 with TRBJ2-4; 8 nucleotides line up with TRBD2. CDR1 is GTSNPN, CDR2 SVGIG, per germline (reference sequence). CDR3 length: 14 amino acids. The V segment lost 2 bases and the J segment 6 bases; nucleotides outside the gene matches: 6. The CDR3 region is CAWSSGLATNIQYF. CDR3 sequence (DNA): TGTGCCTGGAGTTCCGGACTAGCAACAAACATTCAGTACTTC.

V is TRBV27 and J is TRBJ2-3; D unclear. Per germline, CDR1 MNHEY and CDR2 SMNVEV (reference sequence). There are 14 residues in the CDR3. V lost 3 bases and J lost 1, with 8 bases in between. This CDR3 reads CASSFNHRTDTQYF. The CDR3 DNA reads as TGTGCCAGCAGTTTCAATCATCGCACAGATACGCAGTATTTT.

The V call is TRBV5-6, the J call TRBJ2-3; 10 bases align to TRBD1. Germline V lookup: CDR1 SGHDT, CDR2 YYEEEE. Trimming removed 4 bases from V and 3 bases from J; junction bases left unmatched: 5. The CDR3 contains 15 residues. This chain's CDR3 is CASSIDRGRTDTQYF. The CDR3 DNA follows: TGTGCCAGCAGCATCGACAGGGGGCGAACAGATACGCAGTATTTT.

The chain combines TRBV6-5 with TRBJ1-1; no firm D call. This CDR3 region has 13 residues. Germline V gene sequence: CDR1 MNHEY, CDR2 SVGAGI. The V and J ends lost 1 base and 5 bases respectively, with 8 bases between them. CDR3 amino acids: CASSYWQDTEAFF. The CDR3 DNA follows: TGTGCCAGCAGTTACTGGCAAGATACTGAAGCTTTCTTT.

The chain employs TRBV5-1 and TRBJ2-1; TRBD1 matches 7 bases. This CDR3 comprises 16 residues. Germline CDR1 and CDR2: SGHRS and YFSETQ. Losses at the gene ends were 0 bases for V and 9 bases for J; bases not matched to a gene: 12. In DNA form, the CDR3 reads TGCGCCAGCAGCTTGGAAGTCAAGGGGGCGACGCTTGAGCAGTTCTTC. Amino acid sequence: CASSLEVKGATLEQFF.

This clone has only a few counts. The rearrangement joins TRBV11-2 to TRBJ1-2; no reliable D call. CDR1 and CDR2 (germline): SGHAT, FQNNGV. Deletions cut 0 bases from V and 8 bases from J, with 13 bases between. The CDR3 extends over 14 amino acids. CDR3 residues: CASSLDPAGFGYTF. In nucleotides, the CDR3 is TGTGCCAGCAGCTTAGATCCCGCCGGGTTCGGCTACACCTTC. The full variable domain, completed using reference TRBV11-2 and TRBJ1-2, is EAGVAQSPRYKIIEKRQSVAFWCNPISGHATLYWYQQILGQGPKLLIQFQNNGVVDDSQLPKDRFSAERLKGVDSTLKIQPAKLEDSAVYLCASSLDPAGFGYTFGSGTRLTVV.

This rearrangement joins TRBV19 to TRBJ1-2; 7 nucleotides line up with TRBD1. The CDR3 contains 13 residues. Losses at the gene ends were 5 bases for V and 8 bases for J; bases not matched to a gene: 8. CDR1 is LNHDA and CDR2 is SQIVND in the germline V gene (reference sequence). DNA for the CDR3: TGTGCCAGTAGTTCCCGGGACAGAAGAGGCTACACCTTC. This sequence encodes CASSSRDRRGYTF.

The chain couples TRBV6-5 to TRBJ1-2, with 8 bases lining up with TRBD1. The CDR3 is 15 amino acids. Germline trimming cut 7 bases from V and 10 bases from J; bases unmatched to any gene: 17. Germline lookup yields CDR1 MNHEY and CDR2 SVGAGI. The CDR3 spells CASTRTGRGQIVYTF. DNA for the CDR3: TGTGCCAGCACCCGGACAGGGAGGGGCCAGATTGTCTACACCTTC.

CDR3 nucleotides: TGTGCCAGCAGCTTGACTTTAAAGGGAGAATCCTACAATGAGCAGTTCTTC. It specifies CASSLTLKGESYNEQFF. The chain uses TRBV7-2 and TRBJ2-1; a weak D match, TRBD2 (5 bases). The V end lost 3 bases, the J end lost 1 base, and 16 bases lay between the germline ends. Per the germline V gene, CDR1 is SGHTA and CDR2 is FQGNSA. The CDR3 runs 17 residues.

The CDR3, as DNA: TGTGCCAGCAGCCCTTCGACAGGGCTCAACTATGGCTACACCTTC. The encoded protein is CASSPSTGLNYGYTF. J is TRBJ1-2 and V is TRBV11-3, with 7 bases aligning to TRBD1. The J segment lost 2 bases and the V segment lost 5 bases, leaving 8 bases of the junction unmatched. This CDR3 is built from 15 residues. Germline CDR1 SGHNT, CDR2 YENEEA.

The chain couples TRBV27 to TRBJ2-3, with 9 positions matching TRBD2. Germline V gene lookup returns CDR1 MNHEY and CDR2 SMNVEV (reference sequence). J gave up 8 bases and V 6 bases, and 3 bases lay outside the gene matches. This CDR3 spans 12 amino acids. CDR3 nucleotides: TGTGCCAGCAGAAGTAGCGGGAGTACGCAGTATTTT. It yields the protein CASRSSGSTQYF.

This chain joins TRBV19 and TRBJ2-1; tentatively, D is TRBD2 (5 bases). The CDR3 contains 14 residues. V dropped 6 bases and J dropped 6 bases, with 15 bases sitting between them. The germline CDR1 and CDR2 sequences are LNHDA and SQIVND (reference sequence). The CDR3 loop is CASRGGDAINEQFF. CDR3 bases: TGTGCCAGTAGAGGAGGAGACGCCATCAATGAGCAGTTCTTC. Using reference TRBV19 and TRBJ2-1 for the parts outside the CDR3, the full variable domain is DGGITQSPKYLFRKEGQNVTLSCEQNLNHDAMYWYRQDPGQGLRLIYYSQIVNDFQKGDIAEGYSVSREKKESFPLTVTSAQKNPTAFYLCASRGGDAINEQFFGPGTRLTVL.

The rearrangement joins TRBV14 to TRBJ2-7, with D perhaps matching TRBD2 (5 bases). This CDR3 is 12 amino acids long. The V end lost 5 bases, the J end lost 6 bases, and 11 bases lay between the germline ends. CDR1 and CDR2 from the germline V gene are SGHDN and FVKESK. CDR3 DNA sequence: TGTGCCAGCAGCTCACGGCGGGTCGAGCAGTACTTC. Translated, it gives CASSSRRVEQYF.

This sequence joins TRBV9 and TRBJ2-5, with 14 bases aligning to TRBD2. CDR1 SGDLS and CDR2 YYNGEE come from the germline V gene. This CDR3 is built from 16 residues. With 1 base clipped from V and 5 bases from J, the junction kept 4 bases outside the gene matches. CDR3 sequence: CASSVSGLAGAETQYF. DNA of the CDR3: TGTGCCAGCAGCGTATCGGGACTAGCGGGAGCGGAGACCCAGTACTTC.

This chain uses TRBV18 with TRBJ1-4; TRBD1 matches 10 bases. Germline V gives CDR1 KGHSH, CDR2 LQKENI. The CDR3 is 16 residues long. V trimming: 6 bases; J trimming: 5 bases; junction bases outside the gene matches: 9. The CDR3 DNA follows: TGTGCCAGCTCGCCCGGGGACAGGGGAAGCAATGAAAAACTGTTTTTT. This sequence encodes CASSPGDRGSNEKLFF. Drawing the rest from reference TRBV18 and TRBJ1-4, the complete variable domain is NAGVMQNPRHLVRRRGQEARLRCSPMKGHSHVYWYRQLPEEGLKFMVYLQKENIIDESGMPKERFSAEFPKEGPSILRIQQVVRGDSAAYFCASSPGDRGSNEKLFFGSGTQLSVL.

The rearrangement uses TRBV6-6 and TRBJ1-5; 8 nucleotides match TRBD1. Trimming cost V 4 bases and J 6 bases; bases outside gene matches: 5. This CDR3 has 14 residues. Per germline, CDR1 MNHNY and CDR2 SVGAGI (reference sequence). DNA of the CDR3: TGTGCCAGCAGTTTTGGACAGGGAGGTCAGCCCCAGCATTTT. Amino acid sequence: CASSFGQGGQPQHF.

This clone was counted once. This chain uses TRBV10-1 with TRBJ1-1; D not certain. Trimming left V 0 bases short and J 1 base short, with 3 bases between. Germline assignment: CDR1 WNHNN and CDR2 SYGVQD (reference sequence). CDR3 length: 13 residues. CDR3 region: CASSESANTEAFF. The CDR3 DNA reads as TGCGCCAGCAGTGAGTCGGCGAACACTGAAGCTTTCTTT.

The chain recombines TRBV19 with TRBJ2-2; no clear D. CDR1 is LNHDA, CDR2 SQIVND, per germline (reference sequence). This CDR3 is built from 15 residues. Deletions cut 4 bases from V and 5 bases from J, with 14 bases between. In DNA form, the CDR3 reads TGTGCCAGTAGTAAAGTCAACTCGAGGACCGGGGAGCTGTTTTTT. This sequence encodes CASSKVNSRTGELFF.

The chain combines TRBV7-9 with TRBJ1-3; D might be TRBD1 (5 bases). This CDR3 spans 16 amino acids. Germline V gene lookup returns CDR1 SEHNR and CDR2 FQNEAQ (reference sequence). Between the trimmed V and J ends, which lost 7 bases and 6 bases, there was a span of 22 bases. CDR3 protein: CASTKTRGILPNTIYF. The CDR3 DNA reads TGTGCCAGCACCAAAACCCGGGGGATCTTACCAAACACCATATATTTT.

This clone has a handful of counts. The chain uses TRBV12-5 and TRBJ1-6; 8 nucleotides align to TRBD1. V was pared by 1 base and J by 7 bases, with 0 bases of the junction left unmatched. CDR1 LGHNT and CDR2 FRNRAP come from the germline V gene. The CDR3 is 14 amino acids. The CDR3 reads CASGLGQGNSPLHF. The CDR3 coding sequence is TGTGCTAGTGGTTTGGGACAGGGGAATTCACCCCTCCACTTT.